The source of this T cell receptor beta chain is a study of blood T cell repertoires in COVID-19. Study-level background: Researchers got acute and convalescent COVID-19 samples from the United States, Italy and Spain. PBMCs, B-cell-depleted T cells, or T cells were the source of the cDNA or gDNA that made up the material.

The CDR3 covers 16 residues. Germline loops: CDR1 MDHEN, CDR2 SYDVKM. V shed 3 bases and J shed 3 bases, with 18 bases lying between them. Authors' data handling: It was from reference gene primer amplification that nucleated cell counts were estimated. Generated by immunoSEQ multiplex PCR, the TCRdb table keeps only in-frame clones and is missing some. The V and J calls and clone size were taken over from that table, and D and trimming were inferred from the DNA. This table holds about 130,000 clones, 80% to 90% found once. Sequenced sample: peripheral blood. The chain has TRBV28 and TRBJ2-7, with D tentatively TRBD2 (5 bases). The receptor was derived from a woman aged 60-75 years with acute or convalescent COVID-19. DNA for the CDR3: TGTGCCAGCAGTTTTTCGGGTAAGGGAGTTCTCTACGAGCAGTACTTC. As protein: CASSFSGKGVLYEQYF.